The sequence of this TCR beta chain was determined in a study of blood T cell repertoires in COVID-19. The CDR3 covers 17 residues. The V gene end was trimmed by 3 bases and the J gene end by 3 bases; junction bases not matched to a gene: 7. Germline CDR1 reads MGHRA; CDR2 reads YSYEKL. The method was immunoSEQ multiplex PCR; TCRdb's version includes in-frame clones alone and lacks a portion of them. The sample lists 190,000 or so clones; 85% to 90% were seen once. The sample comprised PBMCs or T cells enriched from blood (not recorded which). The chain is built from TRBV4-1 and TRBJ2-3; the match to TRBD2 covers 12 bases. The source of this sequence is a young man who had recovered from COVID-19. The CDR3 DNA sequence: TGCGCCAGCAGCCAGGGACGACTAGCGGGGGATACAGATACGCAGTATTTT. This codes for CASSQGRLAGDTDTQYF.